Listed below are T cell receptor beta chains from one sample, sequenced in a study of beta chain features in type 1 diabetes. The table came from immunoSEQ multiplex PCR; TCRdb's copy has only in-frame clones and leaves some out. The table has some 900,000 clones, about 17% seen once. Sequencing was done on a sample of naive CD4+ T cells from blood. The receptors were gathered from a woman aged 18-35 years in good health. CDR3s include the opening cysteine and the closing phenylalanine or tryptophan. The order of the fields is CDR3 length, V gene, D gene, J gene, clone size, CDR3 DNA, CDR3 protein. D genes are given only for firm matches. The size entry is marked missing in some rows and otherwise reads once, few, many or a size class.

>13|TRBV5-1|NA|TRBJ2-7|NA
TGCGCCAGCGCGGCAATAGGGGGACGGGAGCAGTACTTC
CASAAIGGREQYF
>13|TRBV4-3|NA|TRBJ1-2|NA
TGCGCCAGCAGCCAAGATAGGGCCGGGGGCTACACCTTC
CASSQDRAGGYTF
>15|TRBV21-1|NA|TRBJ1-1|few
TGTGCCAGCAACCCAAATTTTGCGGGGAACACTGAAGCTTTCTTT
CASNPNFAGNTEAFF
>16|TRBV5-1|TRBD2|TRBJ2-3|NA
TGCGCCAGCAGCACGGGACTAGCGGGCTACACAGATACGCAGTATTTT
CASSTGLAGYTDTQYF
>17|TRBV19|NA|TRBJ2-6|few
TGTGCCAGTAGTGTTCGACAGGGGAGGGCTGGGGCCAACGTCCTGACTTTC
CASSVRQGRAGANVLTF
>17|TRBV7-9|NA|TRBJ2-4|few
TGTGCCAGCAGCTCGGACAACGCACAGGGTTTGGGATACATTCAGTACTTC
CASSSDNAQGLGYIQYF
>14|TRBV5-4|TRBD1|TRBJ2-7|few
TGTGCCAGCAGCTTGGTGGGACAGGTTCACGAGCAGTACTTC
CASSLVGQVHEQYF
>14|TRBV7-9|NA|TRBJ2-2|NA
TGTGCCAGCAGCTTGAATCAGGGTACCGGGGAGCTGTTTTTT
CASSLNQGTGELFF
>14|TRBV6-5|NA|TRBJ2-7|few
TGTGCCAGCAGTTCCCCGGGACGCTCCTACGAGCAGTACTTC
CASSSPGRSYEQYF
>14|TRBV11-2|NA|TRBJ2-5|NA
TGTGCCAGCAGCTTTTCAGCTCCCCTGGAGACCCAGTACTTC
CASSFSAPLETQYF
>14|TRBV6-6|NA|TRBJ2-2|few
TGTGCCAGCGACCCCGGGAGCTCGACCGGGGAGCTGTTTTTT
CASDPGSSTGELFF
>16|TRBV10-3|NA|TRBJ2-3|NA
TGTGCCATCAGTCGGACTTCCCGAGGGGGGGCAGATACGCAGTATTTT
CAISRTSRGGADTQYF
>13|TRBV21-1|NA|TRBJ2-2|NA
TGTGCCAGCAGCAGCTCAAGGACCGGGGAGCTGTTTTTT
CASSSSRTGELFF
>15|TRBV28|NA|TRBJ2-7|few
TGTGCCAGCACCAATCCGGCGCAGGGGTGGTACGAGCAGTACTTC
CASTNPAQGWYEQYF
>13|TRBV4-3|NA|TRBJ2-3|few
TGCGCCAGCAGCCACAAACACACAGATACGCAGTATTTT
CASSHKHTDTQYF
>12|TRBV29-1|NA|TRBJ2-5|few
TGCAGCGTTGCGCAGGGCGGGGAGACCCAGTACTTC
CSVAQGGETQYF
>19|TRBV7-8|NA|TRBJ2-1|few
TGTGCCAGCAGCCCAACCCCCGGGGCTAGCGGGACAGGACGGGGTGAGCAGTTCTTC
CASSPTPGASGTGRGEQFF
>14|TRBV28|NA|TRBJ2-3|NA
TGTGCCAGCAGTTTATGGGCTATCACAGATACGCAGTATTTT
CASSLWAITDTQYF
>15|TRBV5-1|TRBD1|TRBJ1-1|NA
TGCGCCAGCAGCGAGGGACGGACAGGGGGAACTGAAGCTTTCTTT
CASSEGRTGGTEAFF
>15|TRBV5-1|NA|TRBJ1-2|few
TGCGCCAGCAGCTTGGGTGGGACGGCTTCTTATGGCTACACCTTC
CASSLGGTASYGYTF
>15|TRBV9|TRBD1|TRBJ2-1|few
TGTGCCAGCAGCGCGGGACAGGGGGCCTACAATGAGCAGTTCTTC
CASSAGQGAYNEQFF
>15|TRBV5-1|TRBD2|TRBJ2-3|few
TGCGCCAGCCGTGCGCGGGAGGCCCGCACAGATACGCAGTATTTT
CASRAREARTDTQYF
>16|TRBV5-1|TRBD2|TRBJ2-1|few
TGCGCCAGCAGCTTTCAAGGACTAGCGGGAGTAGGCGAGCAGTTCTTC
CASSFQGLAGVGEQFF
>15|TRBV18|NA|TRBJ2-7|NA
TGTGCCAGCTCACGTACTACCCTCAGCTCCTACGAGCAGTACTTC
CASSRTTLSSYEQYF
>14|TRBV5-1|NA|TRBJ2-7|few
TGCGCCAGCACCCTAGGCGCAGGGTCCTACGAGCAGTACTTC
CASTLGAGSYEQYF
>13|TRBV28|NA|TRBJ2-7|NA
TGTGCCAGCAGCCGGGACACCGCTACGAGGGAGTACTTC
CASSRDTATREYF
>15|TRBV9|TRBD1|TRBJ2-7|NA
TGTGCCAGCAGCGTCGGGACAGGGACATATGACGAGCAGTACTTC
CASSVGTGTYDEQYF
>14|TRBV6-1|TRBD2|TRBJ2-3|few
TGTGCCAGCAGTGACAGGACTAGCAGGGATACGCAGTATTTT
CASSDRTSRDTQYF
>16|TRBV28|TRBD2|TRBJ2-1|NA
TGTGCCAGCAGTCACCTCGGGACTAGCGGGAGAGGTGAGCAGTTCTTC
CASSHLGTSGRGEQFF
>13|TRBV10-2|NA|TRBJ1-2|NA
TGCGCCAGCAGCAGGACGGTCGACAATGGCTACACCTTC
CASSRTVDNGYTF
>14|TRBV9|NA|TRBJ2-5|NA
TGTGCCAGCAGCGTAACCTCCGACCAAGAGACCCAGTACTTC
CASSVTSDQETQYF
>16|TRBV6-1|NA|TRBJ2-2|NA
TGTGCCAGCAGTGAATTTCCGGGAAGGGGCACCGGGGAGCTGTTTTTT
CASSEFPGRGTGELFF
>14|TRBV10-3|TRBD1|TRBJ2-2|NA
TGTGCCATCAGGGACAGGGAGAACACCGGGGAGCTGTTTTTT
CAIRDRENTGELFF
>15|TRBV7-2|TRBD2|TRBJ2-5|NA
TGTGCCAGCAGCTTAGGGGCGGGAGTCGGAGAGACCCAGTACTTC
CASSLGAGVGETQYF
>15|TRBV5-4|TRBD1|TRBJ1-4|NA
TGTGCCAGCAGCCCTGGACAGGGGTTCGGTGAAAAACTGTTTTTT
CASSPGQGFGEKLFF
>13|TRBV29-1|TRBD1|TRBJ1-5|NA
TGCAGCGTTGGGAGGGGGCAGGGTCAGCCCCAGCATTTT
CSVGRGQGQPQHF
>13|TRBV5-6|TRBD2|TRBJ2-3|NA
TGTGCCAGCAGTGCGGGAGCAACAGATACGCAGTATTTT
CASSAGATDTQYF
>11|TRBV7-2|NA|TRBJ2-1|few
TGTGCCAGCAGCCATGGTCGGGAGCAGTTCTTC
CASSHGREQFF
>14|TRBV9|NA|TRBJ2-7|few
TGTGCCAGCAGCCCCCGGCAGGTTAACTACGAGCAGTACTTC
CASSPRQVNYEQYF
>14|TRBV19|NA|TRBJ2-2|few
TGTGCCAGTAGTGGCGGGGCGAACACCGGGGAGCTGTTTTTT
CASSGGANTGELFF
>15|TRBV9|NA|TRBJ2-3|NA
TGTGCCAGCAGCGTCGCGATCGGACGGTATGATACGCAGTATTTT
CASSVAIGRYDTQYF
>17|TRBV4-1|NA|TRBJ2-1|NA
TGCGCCAGCAGCCAGGGGGGACTCGGGGTTTCCTACAATGAGCAGTTCTTC
CASSQGGLGVSYNEQFF
>15|TRBV7-9|NA|TRBJ1-2|few
TGTGCCAGCAGCCCCGCGGTTTATGGAGGGGAAGGCTACACCTTC
CASSPAVYGGEGYTF
>15|TRBV19|TRBD2|TRBJ2-1|few
TGTGCCAGTAGGCTAGCGGGAGGGCCTTCGAATGAGCAGTTCTTC
CASRLAGGPSNEQFF
>16|TRBV28|NA|TRBJ1-2|NA
TGTGCCAGCAGTAGCCGCGGAAGGGGTCTTTTCTATGGCTACACCTTC
CASSSRGRGLFYGYTF